This T cell receptor beta chain emerged from a study of control samples from healthy donors and cancer patients. Germline loops: CDR1 SQVTM, CDR2 ANQGSEA. This CDR3 spans 12 amino acids. Trimming pared 7 bases from V and 5 bases from J, leaving 13 bases between. Sequencing was performed with immunoSEQ multiplex PCR; in TCRdb, only in-frame clones are kept and a portion is missing. The table has roughly 70,000 clones, under 90% seen once; the top ten hold under 30%. This sequence was found in a man between 45 and 60 years old in good health. The chain carries TRBV29-1 and TRBJ2-3, with D hard to call. Material: blood. This CDR3 is CSARAAGDTQYF. In DNA form, the CDR3 reads TGCAGCGCCCGCGCCGCCGGAGATACGCAGTATTTT.